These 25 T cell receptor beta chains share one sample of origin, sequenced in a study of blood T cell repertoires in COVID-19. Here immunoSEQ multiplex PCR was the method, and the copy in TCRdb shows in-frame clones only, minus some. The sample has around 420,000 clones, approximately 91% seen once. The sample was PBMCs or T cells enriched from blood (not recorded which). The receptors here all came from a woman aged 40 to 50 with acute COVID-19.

The CDR3 bases are TGTGCCACCAGTGATTTTTGGGGGGGCGCGAACACCGGGGAGCTGTTTTTT. Its translation: CATSDFWGGANTGELFF. The V call is TRBV24-1, the J call TRBJ2-2; D is perhaps TRBD2 (7 bases). V was shortened by 1 base and J by 0 bases, with 11 bases between the two germline ends. Germline assignment: CDR1 KGHDR and CDR2 SFDVKD. The CDR3 length is 17 residues.

The CDR3 coding sequence is TGTGCCAGCAGCCAGGGACAGGGGACCTATGGCTACACCTTC. Translation: CASSQGQGTYGYTF. This chain joins TRBV3-1 (or the pseudogene TRBV3-2) and TRBJ1-2, with 10 bases lining up with TRBD1. The CDR3 is 14 residues long. The trim removed 3 bases at V and 4 bases at J, leaving 2 bases unmatched. Per germline, CDR1 LGHDT and CDR2 YNNKEL (reference sequence).

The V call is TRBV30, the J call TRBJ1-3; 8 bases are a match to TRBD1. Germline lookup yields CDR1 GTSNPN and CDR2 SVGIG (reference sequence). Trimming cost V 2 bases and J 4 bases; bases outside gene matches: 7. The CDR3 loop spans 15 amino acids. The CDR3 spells CAWSPPGTGGNTIYF. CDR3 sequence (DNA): TGTGCCTGGAGTCCCCCCGGGACAGGAGGAAACACCATATATTTT.

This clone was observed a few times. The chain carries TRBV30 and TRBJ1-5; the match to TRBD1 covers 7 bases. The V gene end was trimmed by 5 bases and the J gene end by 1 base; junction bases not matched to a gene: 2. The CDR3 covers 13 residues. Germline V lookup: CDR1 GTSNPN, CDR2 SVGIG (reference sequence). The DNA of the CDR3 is TGTGCCTGGGCCAGGGGGAGCAATCAGCCCCAGCATTTT. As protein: CAWARGSNQPQHF.

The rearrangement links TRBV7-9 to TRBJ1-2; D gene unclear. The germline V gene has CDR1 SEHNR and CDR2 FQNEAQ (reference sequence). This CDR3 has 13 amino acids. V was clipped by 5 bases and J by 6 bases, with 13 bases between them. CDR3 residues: CASSQTSVDGYTF. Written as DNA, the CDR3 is TGTGCCAGCAGCCAGACATCCGTCGATGGCTACACCTTC.

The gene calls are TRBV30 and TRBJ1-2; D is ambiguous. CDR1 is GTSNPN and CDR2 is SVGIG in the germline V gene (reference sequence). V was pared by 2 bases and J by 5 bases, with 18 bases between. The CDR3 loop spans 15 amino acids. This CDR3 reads CAWSPTPVEFYGYTF. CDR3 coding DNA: TGTGCCTGGAGTCCCACCCCCGTCGAGTTTTATGGCTACACCTTC.

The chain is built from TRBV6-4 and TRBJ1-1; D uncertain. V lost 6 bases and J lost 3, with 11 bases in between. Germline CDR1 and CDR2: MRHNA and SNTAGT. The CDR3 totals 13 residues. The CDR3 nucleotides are TGTGCCAGCAGCCGGGAATACGACACTGAAGCTTTCTTT. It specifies CASSREYDTEAFF.

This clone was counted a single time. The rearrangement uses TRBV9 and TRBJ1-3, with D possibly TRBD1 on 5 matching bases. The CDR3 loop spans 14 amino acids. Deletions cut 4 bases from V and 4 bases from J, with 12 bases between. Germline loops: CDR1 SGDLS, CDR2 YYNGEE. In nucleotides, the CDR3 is TGTGCCAGCAGCTACCAGGGTGGAGGAAACACCATATATTTT. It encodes CASSYQGGGNTIYF.

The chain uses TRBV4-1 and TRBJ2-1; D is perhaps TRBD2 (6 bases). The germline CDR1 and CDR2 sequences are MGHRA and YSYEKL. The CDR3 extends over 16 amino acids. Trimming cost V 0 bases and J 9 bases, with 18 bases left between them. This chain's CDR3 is CASSQDVGGTGGEQFF. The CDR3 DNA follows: TGCGCCAGCAGCCAAGATGTGGGCGGGACCGGAGGTGAGCAGTTCTTC.

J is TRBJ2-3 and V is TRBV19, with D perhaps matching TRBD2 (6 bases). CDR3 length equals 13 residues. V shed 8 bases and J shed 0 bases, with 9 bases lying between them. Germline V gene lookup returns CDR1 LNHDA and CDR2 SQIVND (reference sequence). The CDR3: CASGDFSTDTQYF. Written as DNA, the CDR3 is TGTGCCAGTGGGGACTTTAGCACAGATACGCAGTATTTT.

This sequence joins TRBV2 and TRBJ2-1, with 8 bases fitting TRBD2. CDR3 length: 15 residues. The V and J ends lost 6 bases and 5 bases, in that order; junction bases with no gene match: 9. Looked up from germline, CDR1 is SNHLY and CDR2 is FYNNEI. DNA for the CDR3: TGTGCCAGCAGGGGAATAGCGGGGTTGGACAATGAGCAGTTCTTC. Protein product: CASRGIAGLDNEQFF.

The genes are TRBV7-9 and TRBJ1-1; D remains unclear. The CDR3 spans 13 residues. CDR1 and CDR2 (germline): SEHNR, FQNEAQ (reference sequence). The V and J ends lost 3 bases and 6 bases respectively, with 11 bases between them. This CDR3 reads CASSFARRSEAFF. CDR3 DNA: TGTGCCAGCAGCTTTGCCCGGAGGTCTGAAGCTTTCTTT.

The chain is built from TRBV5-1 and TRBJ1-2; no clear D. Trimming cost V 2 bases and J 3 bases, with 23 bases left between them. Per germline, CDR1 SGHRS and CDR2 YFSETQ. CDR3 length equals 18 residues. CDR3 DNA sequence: TGCGCCAGCAGCTTTGGGTCCCTCGGCACCCGGAGGGACTATGGCTACACCTTC. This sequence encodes CASSFGSLGTRRDYGYTF.

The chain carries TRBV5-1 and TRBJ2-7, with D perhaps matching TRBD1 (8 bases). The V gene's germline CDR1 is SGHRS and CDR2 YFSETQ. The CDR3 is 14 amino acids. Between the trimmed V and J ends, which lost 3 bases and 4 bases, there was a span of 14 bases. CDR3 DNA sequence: TGCGCCAGCAGCTCCGACAGGGGAGGGTACGAGCAGTACTTC. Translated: CASSSDRGGYEQYF.

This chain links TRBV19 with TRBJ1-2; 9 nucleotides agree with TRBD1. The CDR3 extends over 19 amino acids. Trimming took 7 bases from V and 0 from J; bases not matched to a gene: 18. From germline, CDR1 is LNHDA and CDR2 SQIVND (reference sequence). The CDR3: CASNPTLDRGIPSNYGYTF. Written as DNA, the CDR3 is TGTGCCAGTAATCCTACCCTCGACAGGGGGATACCTTCTAACTATGGCTACACCTTC.

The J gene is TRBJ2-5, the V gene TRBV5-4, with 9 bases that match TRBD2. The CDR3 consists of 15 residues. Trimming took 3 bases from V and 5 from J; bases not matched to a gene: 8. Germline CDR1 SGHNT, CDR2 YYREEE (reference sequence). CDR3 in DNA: TGTGCCAGCAGCTATGGGACTAGCAAGACGGAGACCCAGTACTTC. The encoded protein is CASSYGTSKTETQYF.

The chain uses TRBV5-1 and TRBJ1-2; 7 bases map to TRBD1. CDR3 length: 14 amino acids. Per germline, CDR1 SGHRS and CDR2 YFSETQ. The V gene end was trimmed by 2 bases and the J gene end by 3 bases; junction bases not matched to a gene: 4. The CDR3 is CASSFTQGYYGYTF. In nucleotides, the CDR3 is TGCGCCAGCAGCTTTACACAGGGGTACTATGGCTACACCTTC.

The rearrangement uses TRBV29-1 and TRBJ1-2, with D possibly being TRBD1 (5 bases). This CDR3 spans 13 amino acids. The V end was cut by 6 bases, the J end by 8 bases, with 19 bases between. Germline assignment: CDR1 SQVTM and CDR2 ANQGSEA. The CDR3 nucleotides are TGCAGCGTGTCCAAGGGACTAAAAGAAGGCTACACCTTC. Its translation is CSVSKGLKEGYTF.

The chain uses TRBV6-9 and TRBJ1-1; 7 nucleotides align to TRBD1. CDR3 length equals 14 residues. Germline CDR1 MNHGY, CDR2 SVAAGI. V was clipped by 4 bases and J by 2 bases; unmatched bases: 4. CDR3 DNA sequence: TGTGCCAGCAGTTTGGGACAGAGTAACACTGAAGCTTTCTTT. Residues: CASSLGQSNTEAFF.

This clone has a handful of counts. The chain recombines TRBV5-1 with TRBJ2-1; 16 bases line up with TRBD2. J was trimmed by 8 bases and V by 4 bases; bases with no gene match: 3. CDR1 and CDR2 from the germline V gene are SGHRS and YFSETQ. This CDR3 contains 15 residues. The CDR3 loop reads CASSLGTSGGDEQFF. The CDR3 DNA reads TGCGCCAGCAGCCTAGGGACTAGCGGGGGGGATGAGCAGTTCTTC.

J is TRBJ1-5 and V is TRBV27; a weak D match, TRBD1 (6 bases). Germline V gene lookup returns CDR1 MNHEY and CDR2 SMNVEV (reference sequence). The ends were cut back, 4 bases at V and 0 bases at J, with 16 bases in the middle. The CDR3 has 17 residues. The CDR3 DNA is TGTGCCAGCAGTTCCCGGGTAGGGGGGGATAGCAATCAGCCCCAGCATTTT. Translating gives CASSSRVGGDSNQPQHF.

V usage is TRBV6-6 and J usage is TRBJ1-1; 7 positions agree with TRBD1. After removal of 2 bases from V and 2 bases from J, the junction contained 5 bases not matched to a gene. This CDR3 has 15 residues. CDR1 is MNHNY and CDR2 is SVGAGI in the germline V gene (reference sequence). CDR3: CASSYPGQANTEAFF. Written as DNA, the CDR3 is TGTGCCAGCAGTTACCCTGGACAGGCAAACACTGAAGCTTTCTTT.

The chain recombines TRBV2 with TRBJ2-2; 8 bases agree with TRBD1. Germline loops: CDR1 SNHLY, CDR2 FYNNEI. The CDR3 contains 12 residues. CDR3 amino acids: CTTGGRTGELFF. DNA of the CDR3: TGTACTACAGGGGGAAGAACCGGGGAGCTGTTTTTT.

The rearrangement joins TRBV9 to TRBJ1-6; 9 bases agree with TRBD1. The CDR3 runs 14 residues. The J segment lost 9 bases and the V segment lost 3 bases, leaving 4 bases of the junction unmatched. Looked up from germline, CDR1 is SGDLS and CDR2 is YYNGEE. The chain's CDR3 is CASSDGTGLSPLHF. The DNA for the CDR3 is TGTGCCAGCAGCGACGGGACAGGGCTTTCACCCCTCCACTTT.

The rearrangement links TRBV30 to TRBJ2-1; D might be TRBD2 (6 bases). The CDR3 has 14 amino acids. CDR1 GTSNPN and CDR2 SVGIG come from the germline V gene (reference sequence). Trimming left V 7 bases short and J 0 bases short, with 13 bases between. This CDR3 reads CAYNGGISYNEQFF. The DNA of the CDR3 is TGTGCCTACAACGGAGGGATCTCCTACAATGAGCAGTTCTTC.